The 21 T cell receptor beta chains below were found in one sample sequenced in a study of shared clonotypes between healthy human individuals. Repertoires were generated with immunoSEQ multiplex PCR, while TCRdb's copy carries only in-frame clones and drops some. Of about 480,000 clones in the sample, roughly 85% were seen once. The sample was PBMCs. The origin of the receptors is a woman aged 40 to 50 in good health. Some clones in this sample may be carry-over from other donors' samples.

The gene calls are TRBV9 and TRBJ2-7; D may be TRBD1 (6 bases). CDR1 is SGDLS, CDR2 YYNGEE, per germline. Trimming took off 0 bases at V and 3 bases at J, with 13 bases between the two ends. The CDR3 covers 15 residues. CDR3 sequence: CASSVGGRTDYEQYF. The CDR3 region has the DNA TGTGCCAGCAGCGTAGGGGGCAGGACAGACTACGAGCAGTACTTC.

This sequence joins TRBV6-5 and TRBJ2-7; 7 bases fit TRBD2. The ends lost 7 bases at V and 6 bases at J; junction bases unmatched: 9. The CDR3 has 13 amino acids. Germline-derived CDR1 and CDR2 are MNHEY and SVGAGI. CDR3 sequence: CASMRTSSGEQYF. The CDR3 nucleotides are TGTGCCAGCATGAGGACTAGTTCGGGCGAGCAGTACTTC.

CDR3 in DNA: TGTGCCAGCTCACCACCGACCCAACTTAATGAGCAGTTCTTC. This translates into CASSPPTQLNEQFF. The V and J genes are TRBV18 and TRBJ2-1; the D is unclear. V was shortened by 0 bases and J by 7 bases, with 10 bases between the two germline ends. The CDR3 loop spans 14 amino acids. Looked up from germline, CDR1 is KGHSH and CDR2 is LQKENI.

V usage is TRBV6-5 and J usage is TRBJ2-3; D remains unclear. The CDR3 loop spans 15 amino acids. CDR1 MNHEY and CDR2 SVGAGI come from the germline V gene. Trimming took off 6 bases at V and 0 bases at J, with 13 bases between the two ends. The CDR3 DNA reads TGTGCCAGCAGCGCCCGAGAACCTAGCACAGATACGCAGTATTTT. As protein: CASSAREPSTDTQYF.

The CDR3 spells CASSSFQTVTGELFF. The CDR3, as DNA: TGTGCCAGCAGCTCCTTTCAAACTGTGACCGGGGAGCTGTTTTTT. The chain recombines TRBV11-2 with TRBJ2-2, with D unresolved. This CDR3 spans 15 amino acids. Germline CDR1 and CDR2: SGHAT and FQNNGV. V was clipped by 4 bases and J by 5 bases, with 14 bases between them.

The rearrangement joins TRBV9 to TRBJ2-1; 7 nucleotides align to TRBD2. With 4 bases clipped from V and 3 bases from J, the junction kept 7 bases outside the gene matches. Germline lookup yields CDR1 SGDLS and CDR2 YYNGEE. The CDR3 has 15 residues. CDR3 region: CASSPTSVYYNEQFF. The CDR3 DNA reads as TGTGCCAGCAGCCCCACTAGCGTATACTACAATGAGCAGTTCTTC.

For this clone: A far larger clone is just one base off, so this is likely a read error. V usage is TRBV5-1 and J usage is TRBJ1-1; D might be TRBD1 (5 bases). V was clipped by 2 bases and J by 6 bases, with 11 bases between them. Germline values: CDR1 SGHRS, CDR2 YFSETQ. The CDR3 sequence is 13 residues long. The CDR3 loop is CASSFQGAPEAFF. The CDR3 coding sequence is TGCGCCAGCAGCTTTCAGGGTGCGCCTGAAGCTTTCTTT.

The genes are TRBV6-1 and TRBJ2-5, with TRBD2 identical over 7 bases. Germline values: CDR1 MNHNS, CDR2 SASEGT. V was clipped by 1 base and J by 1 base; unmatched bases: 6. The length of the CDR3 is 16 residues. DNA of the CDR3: TGTGCCAGCAGTGAAGGGGGGGGACCGGGCCAAGAGACCCAGTACTTC. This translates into CASSEGGGPGQETQYF.

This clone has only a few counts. In nucleotides, the CDR3 is TGTGCCAGTAGTACACCGGGACTAGAAAACATTCAGTACTTC. Its translation: CASSTPGLENIQYF. The J gene is TRBJ2-4, the V gene TRBV19; the match to TRBD2 covers 8 bases. Trimming took 4 bases from V and 5 from J; bases not matched to a gene: 4. CDR3 length: 14 residues. Germline CDR1 and CDR2: LNHDA and SQIVND (reference sequence).

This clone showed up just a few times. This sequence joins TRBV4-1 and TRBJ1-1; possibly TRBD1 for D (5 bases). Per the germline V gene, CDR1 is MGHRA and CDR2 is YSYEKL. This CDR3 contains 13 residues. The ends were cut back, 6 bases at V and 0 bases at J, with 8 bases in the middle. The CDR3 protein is CASRQEMNTEAFF. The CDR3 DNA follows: TGCGCCAGCAGACAGGAGATGAACACTGAAGCTTTCTTT.

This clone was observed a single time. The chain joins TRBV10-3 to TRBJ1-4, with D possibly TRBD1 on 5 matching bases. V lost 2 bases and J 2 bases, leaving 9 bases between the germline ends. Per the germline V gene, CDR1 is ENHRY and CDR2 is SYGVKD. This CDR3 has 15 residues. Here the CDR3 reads CAISERQGTNEKLFF. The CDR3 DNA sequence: TGTGCCATCAGTGAGAGGCAGGGTACTAATGAAAAACTGTTTTTT.

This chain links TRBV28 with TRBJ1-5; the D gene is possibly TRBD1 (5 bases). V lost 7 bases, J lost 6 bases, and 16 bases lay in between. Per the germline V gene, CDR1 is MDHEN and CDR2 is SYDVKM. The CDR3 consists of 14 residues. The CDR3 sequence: CASNPGGVRQPQHF. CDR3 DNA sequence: TGTGCCAGCAACCCGGGAGGGGTCCGTCAGCCCCAGCATTTT.

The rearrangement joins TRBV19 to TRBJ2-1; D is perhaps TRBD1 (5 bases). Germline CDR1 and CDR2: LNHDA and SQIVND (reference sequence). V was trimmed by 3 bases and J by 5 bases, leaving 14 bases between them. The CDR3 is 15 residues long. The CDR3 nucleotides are TGTGCCAGTAGTATTTGGCTAGGGGTTCACAATGAGCAGTTCTTC. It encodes CASSIWLGVHNEQFF.

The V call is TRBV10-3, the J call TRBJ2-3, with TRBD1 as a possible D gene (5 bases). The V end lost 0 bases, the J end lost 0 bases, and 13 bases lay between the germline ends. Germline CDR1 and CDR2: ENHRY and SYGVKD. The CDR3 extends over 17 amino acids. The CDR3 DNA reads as TGTGCCATCAGTGAGTCGATTCCAGGGTACAGCACAGATACGCAGTATTTT. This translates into CAISESIPGYSTDTQYF.

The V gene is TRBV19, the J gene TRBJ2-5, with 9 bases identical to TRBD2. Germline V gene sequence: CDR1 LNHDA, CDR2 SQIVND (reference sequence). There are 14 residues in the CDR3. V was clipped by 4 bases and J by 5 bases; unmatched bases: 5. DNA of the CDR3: TGTGCCAGTAGTAGGGCGGGAGGGTCGGAGACCCAGTACTTC. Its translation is CASSRAGGSETQYF.

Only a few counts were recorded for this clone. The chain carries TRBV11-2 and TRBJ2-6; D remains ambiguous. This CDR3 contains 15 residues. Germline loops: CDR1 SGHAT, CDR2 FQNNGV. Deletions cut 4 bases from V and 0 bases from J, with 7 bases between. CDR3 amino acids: CASSSTRSGANVLTF. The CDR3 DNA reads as TGTGCCAGCAGCTCGACCCGCTCTGGGGCCAACGTCCTGACTTTC.

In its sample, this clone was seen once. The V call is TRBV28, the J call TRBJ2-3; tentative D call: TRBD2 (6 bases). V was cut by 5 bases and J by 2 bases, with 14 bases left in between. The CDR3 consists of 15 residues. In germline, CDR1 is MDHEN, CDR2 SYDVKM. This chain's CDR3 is CASSEGGHNTDTQYF. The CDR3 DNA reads TGTGCCAGCAGTGAGGGAGGCCACAACACAGATACGCAGTATTTT.

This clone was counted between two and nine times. In DNA form, the CDR3 reads TGTGCCACCAGCCTAGACAGATATGGCTACACCTTC. Protein: CATSLDRYGYTF. This chain links TRBV15 with TRBJ1-2, with TRBD1 as a possible D gene (5 bases). The CDR3 consists of 12 residues. V was clipped by 5 bases and J by 5 bases, with 9 bases between them. Germline V gene lookup returns CDR1 LNHNV and CDR2 YYDKDF (reference sequence).

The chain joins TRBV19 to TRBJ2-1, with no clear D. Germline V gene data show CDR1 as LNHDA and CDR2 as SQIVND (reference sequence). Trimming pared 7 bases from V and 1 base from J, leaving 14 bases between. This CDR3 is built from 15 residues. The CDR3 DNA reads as TGTGCCAGTAAGCAGCAGGCGGCTTCCTACAATGAGCAGTTCTTC. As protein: CASKQQAASYNEQFF.

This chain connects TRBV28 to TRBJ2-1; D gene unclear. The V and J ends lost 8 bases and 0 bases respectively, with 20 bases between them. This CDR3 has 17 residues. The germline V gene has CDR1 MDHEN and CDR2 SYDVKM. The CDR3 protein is CASPRGEPGSSYNEQFF. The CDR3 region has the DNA TGTGCCAGCCCCCGTGGGGAACCGGGCAGCTCCTACAATGAGCAGTTCTTC.

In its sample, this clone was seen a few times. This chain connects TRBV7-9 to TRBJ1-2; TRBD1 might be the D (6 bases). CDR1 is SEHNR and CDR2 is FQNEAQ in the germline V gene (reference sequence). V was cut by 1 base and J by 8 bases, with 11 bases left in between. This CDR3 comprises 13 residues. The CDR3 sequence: CASSLVQGSGYTF. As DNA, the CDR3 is TGTGCCAGCAGCTTAGTACAGGGCAGCGGCTACACCTTC.